The next 32 T cell receptor beta chains were all read from a single sample in a study of response to subunit inactivated influenza vaccine. MiXCR, applied by TCRdb to the RT-PCR reads, yields one record per CDR3 protein. The sample consists of around 850,000 distinct CDR3 sequences, approximately 17% of them appearing once. Here the sequenced sample was PBMCs from blood, taken about 5 days after vaccination. These receptors originate from a man aged 45 to 65 who received an inactivated influenza vaccine.

This clonotype has more than one count but fewer than ten. The chain combines TRBV3-1 with TRBJ2-1; 12 bases agree with TRBD2. V lost 0 bases to trimming and J lost 12 bases; unmatched junction nucleotides: 6. This CDR3 is built from 15 residues. CDR1 is LGHDT, CDR2 YNNKEL, per germline (reference sequence). CDR3 DNA: TGTGCCAGCAGCCAAGAGACTAGCGGGAGAGGTGGGCAGTTCTTC. Its protein product is CASSQETSGRGGQFF.

In this sample, this clonotype turned up a few times. CDR3 nucleotides: TGCAGTGCTTGGGGCTACACAGATACGCAGTATTTT. Its translation is CSAWGYTDTQYF. The chain uses TRBV20-1 and TRBJ2-3, with D tentatively TRBD1 (5 bases). V was trimmed by 5 bases and J by 2 bases, leaving 8 bases between them. The V gene's germline CDR1 is DFQATT and CDR2 SNEGSKA (reference sequence). The CDR3 is made up of 12 amino acids.

This clonotype has at least ten counts. V usage is TRBV4-3 and J usage is TRBJ2-7; TRBD1 aligns across 7 bases. After removal of 1 base from V and 0 bases from J, the junction contained 3 bases not matched to a gene. There are 15 residues in the CDR3. Germline V lookup: CDR1 LGHNA, CDR2 YSLEER. The CDR3 sequence is CASSQGEGASYEQYF. The CDR3 region has the DNA TGCGCCAGCAGCCAAGGTGAGGGGGCCTCCTACGAGCAGTACTTC.

The J gene is TRBJ2-2, the V gene TRBV14; 8 nucleotides match TRBD1. The CDR3 consists of 17 residues. Germline V gene lookup returns CDR1 SGHDN and CDR2 FVKESK. J lost 2 bases, V lost 3 bases, and 8 bases had no gene match. CDR3 in DNA: TGTGCCAGCAGCCAGCCGCCAGGGGGCTTCAACACCGGGGAGCTGTTTTTT. Protein product: CASSQPPGGFNTGELFF.

This clonotype turned up a few times. The V gene is TRBV2, the J gene TRBJ2-3, with 11 nucleotides matching TRBD2. From germline, CDR1 is SNHLY and CDR2 FYNNEI. There are 13 residues in the CDR3. Trimming took 6 bases from V and 8 from J; bases not matched to a gene: 4. The DNA for the CDR3 is TGTGCCAGCAGACTAGCGGGAGAGGTTACGCAGTATTTT. This gives the protein CASRLAGEVTQYF.

This clonotype was detected a few times. The chain recombines TRBV20-1 with TRBJ2-7, with D perhaps TRBD2 (6 bases). Trimming pared 0 bases from V and 0 bases from J, leaving 12 bases between. This CDR3 is 15 amino acids long. Germline-derived CDR1 and CDR2 are DFQATT and SNEGSKA (reference sequence). CDR3 DNA sequence: TGCAGTGCTAGAGAATTCGGGCGGGGCTCCTACGAGCAGTACTTC. It encodes CSAREFGRGSYEQYF.

V is TRBV4-1 and J is TRBJ1-4; D is unclear. Germline loops: CDR1 MGHRA, CDR2 YSYEKL. V shed 5 bases and J shed 5 bases, with 15 bases lying between them. The CDR3 has 15 amino acids. This CDR3 is CASSSSLLPNEKLFF. The DNA for the CDR3 is TGCGCCAGCAGCTCCTCGTTGCTTCCAAATGAAAAACTGTTTTTT.

This clonotype was counted between two and nine times. The V call is TRBV10-3, the J call TRBJ2-7; 12 bases fit TRBD2. The V segment lost 10 bases and the J segment 2 bases; nucleotides outside the gene matches: 3. Germline V gene lookup returns CDR1 ENHRY and CDR2 SYGVKD. This CDR3 is built from 13 residues. CDR3 sequence: CATGLAGPYEQYF. The CDR3 DNA reads as TGTGCCACCGGACTAGCGGGACCCTACGAGCAGTACTTC.

The table lists this clonotype with a few counts. The chain couples TRBV2 to TRBJ2-3; no clear D gene. The length of the CDR3 is 14 residues. The V gene lost 6 bases and the J gene lost 2 bases, with 12 bases spanning the gap. Germline V gene lookup returns CDR1 SNHLY and CDR2 FYNNEI. The CDR3 region has the DNA TGTGCCAGCAGCGCGGACGGCTACACAGATACGCAGTATTTT. Translation gives CASSADGYTDTQYF.

The CDR3 loop reads CASSRGEGVEPQHF. For the CDR3, the DNA is TGTGCCAGCAGCCGAGGGGAGGGCGTGGAGCCCCAGCATTTT. The chain recombines TRBV5-5 with TRBJ1-5; D possibly corresponds to TRBD1 (5 bases). Trimming removed 4 bases at V and 8 bases at J, with 16 bases between. The CDR3 covers 14 residues. Germline-derived CDR1 and CDR2 are SGHKS and YYEKEE (reference sequence).

This clonotype was found a few times. J is TRBJ1-5 and V is TRBV5-6; D is uncertain. This CDR3 spans 15 amino acids. Per the germline V gene, CDR1 is SGHDT and CDR2 is YYEEEE. V was shortened by 0 bases and J by 0 bases, with 7 bases between the two germline ends. The CDR3 DNA reads TGTGCCAGCAGCTTGGGGTTCGGTAGCAATCAGCCCCAGCATTTT. Its translation: CASSLGFGSNQPQHF.

This clonotype was picked up many times. This sequence joins TRBV5-1 and TRBJ2-7; weak D call: TRBD2 (5 bases). Trimming removed 1 base at V and 1 base at J, with 9 bases between. CDR3 length: 14 amino acids. Per the germline V gene, CDR1 is SGHRS and CDR2 is YFSETQ. The CDR3 loop is CASSLSGGSYEQYF. The DNA for the CDR3 is TGCGCCAGCAGCTTGTCGGGCGGGTCCTACGAGCAGTACTTC.

The CDR3: CASSLAGTSGSYEQFF. In DNA form, the CDR3 reads TGTGCCAGCAGCTTGGCCGGGACTAGCGGGAGCTATGAGCAGTTCTTC. This chain connects TRBV11-2 to TRBJ2-1; 14 bases are shared with TRBD2. V gave up 3 bases and J gave up 8 bases; unmatched junction bases: 6. CDR1 and CDR2 from the germline V gene are SGHAT and FQNNGV. The CDR3 totals 16 residues.

V gene TRBV12-3 or TRBV12-4 combines with J gene TRBJ1-1; TRBD1 agrees at 7 bases. The CDR3 is 14 amino acids. With 4 bases clipped from V and 7 bases from J, the junction kept 9 bases outside the gene matches. CDR3 in amino acids: CASSSGAGGSEAFF. The DNA for the CDR3 is TGTGCCAGCAGTTCCGGGGCAGGGGGAAGTGAAGCTTTCTTT.

This clonotype was seen a few times. The chain combines TRBV9 with TRBJ2-6; no firm D call. This CDR3 is built from 14 residues. Trimming cost V 3 bases and J 3 bases, with 7 bases left between them. Germline assignment: CDR1 SGDLS and CDR2 YYNGEE. The CDR3 is CASSGMHGANVLTF. DNA of the CDR3: TGTGCCAGCAGCGGCATGCATGGGGCCAACGTCCTGACTTTC.

The rearrangement links TRBV9 to TRBJ2-3, with TRBD2 matching over 7 bases. V shed 0 bases and J 4 bases; nucleotides not matched to a gene: 5. The CDR3 spans 15 residues. Per the germline V gene, CDR1 is SGDLS and CDR2 is YYNGEE. The CDR3 DNA reads TGTGCCAGCAGCGTAGCTATCGCGGGAGCAGATACGCAGTATTTT. Translated: CASSVAIAGADTQYF. Using reference TRBV9 and TRBJ2-3 for the parts outside the CDR3, the full variable domain is DSGVTQTPKHLITATGQRVTLRCSPRSGDLSVYWYQQSLDQGLQFLIQYYNGEERAKGNILERFSAQQFPDLHSELNLSSLELGDSALYFCASSVAIAGADTQYFGPGTRLTVL.

This clonotype came up a few times. The V gene is TRBV5-1, the J gene TRBJ2-1; weak D call: TRBD1 (6 bases). V lost 4 bases to trimming and J lost 8 bases, with 22 bases between them. Germline V CDR1 and CDR2: SGHRS, YFSETQ. The CDR3 runs 16 residues. This chain's CDR3 is CASSLLSERRGDEQFF. DNA for the CDR3: TGCGCCAGCAGCCTACTCTCGGAACGCAGGGGCGATGAGCAGTTCTTC.

The CDR3 spells CASRGQGRETQYF. The CDR3 DNA is TGCGCCAGCAGAGGACAGGGGCGGGAGACCCAGTACTTC. The V call is TRBV5-1, the J call TRBJ2-5; 9 positions match TRBD1. This CDR3 has 13 amino acids. Trimming removed 5 bases from V and 5 bases from J; junction bases left unmatched: 4. Germline-derived CDR1 and CDR2 are SGHRS and YFSETQ.

Regarding this clonotype: Germline and junction disagree at one end, which may indicate a read error. The rearrangement uses TRBV7-3 and TRBJ2-7; D perhaps matches TRBD1 (6 bases). Germline-derived CDR1 and CDR2 are SGHTA and FQGTGA. The CDR3 totals 13 residues. CDR3 sequence reads: CANSKSGAAEQYF. The DNA for the CDR3 is TGTGCCAACAGCAAATCAGGGGCGGCCGAGCAGTACTTC.

The gene calls are TRBV3-1 and TRBJ2-2; D unresolved. V gave up 3 bases and J gave up 1 base, with 6 bases separating them. The CDR3 length is 14 residues. CDR1 and CDR2 (germline): LGHDT, YNNKEL (reference sequence). CDR3: CASSQVLNTGELFF. In nucleotides, the CDR3 is TGTGCCAGCAGCCAGGTCCTGAACACCGGGGAGCTGTTTTTT. Full variable domain (outside the CDR3, taken from reference TRBV3-1 and TRBJ2-2): DTAVSQTPKYLVTQMGNDKSIKCEQNLGHDTMYWYKQDSKKFLKIMFSYNNKELIINETVPNRFSPKSPDKAHLNLHINSLELGDSAVYFCASSQVLNTGELFFGEGSRLTVL.

This rearrangement joins TRBV12-3 or TRBV12-4 to TRBJ2-2, with D perhaps TRBD1 (5 bases). Between the trimmed V and J ends, which lost 2 bases and 4 bases, there was a span of 11 bases. CDR3 length: 15 residues. CDR3: CASSLRGVSTGELFF. The CDR3 DNA follows: TGTGCCAGCAGTTTAAGGGGTGTGAGCACCGGGGAGCTGTTTTTT.

The table lists this clonotype with many counts. J is TRBJ1-1 and V is TRBV20-1; 11 bases map to TRBD1. J gave up 3 bases and V 4 bases, and 13 bases lay outside the gene matches. The CDR3 sequence is 17 residues long. CDR1 and CDR2 (germline): DFQATT, SNEGSKA (reference sequence). The chain's CDR3 is CSANRDRGSIVYTEAFF. Here the CDR3 DNA reads TGCAGTGCTAATCGGGACAGGGGGAGTATAGTATACACTGAAGCTTTCTTT.

The chain combines TRBV4-3 with TRBJ2-2, with D possibly being TRBD1 or TRBD2 (5 bases each). Trimming left V 0 bases short and J 5 bases short, with 13 bases between. The CDR3 is 16 amino acids. Per the germline V gene, CDR1 is LGHNA and CDR2 is YSLEER. Here the CDR3 DNA reads TGCGCCAGCAGCCAAGAAGAGGGACGCCATACCGGGGAGCTGTTTTTT. It encodes CASSQEEGRHTGELFF.

The rearrangement joins TRBV4-3 to TRBJ2-1; D possibly corresponds to TRBD1 (5 bases). Germline V gene lookup returns CDR1 LGHNA and CDR2 YSLEER. V lost 0 bases to trimming and J lost 5 bases, with 8 bases between them. This CDR3 spans 14 amino acids. As DNA, the CDR3 is TGCGCCAGCAGCCAAGAGCGGACAAACAATGAGCAGTTCTTC. Its translation is CASSQERTNNEQFF.

This clonotype was counted many times. The rearrangement links TRBV25-1 to TRBJ1-2; the match to TRBD1 covers 8 bases. Losses at the gene ends were 6 bases for V and 7 bases for J; bases not matched to a gene: 7. Germline V lookup: CDR1 MGHDK, CDR2 SYGVNS. The CDR3 runs 13 residues. Written as DNA, the CDR3 is TGTGCCAGCAGCGTGACAGGGGTTAGTGGCTACACCTTC. Its protein product is CASSVTGVSGYTF.

This clonotype was detected once. The chain's CDR3 is CASSQIDSHTDTQYF. CDR3 in DNA: TGCGCCAGCAGCCAGATAGACAGCCACACAGATACGCAGTATTTT. The chain links TRBV4-3 to TRBJ2-3, with a possible D match to TRBD1 (5 bases). V shed 3 bases and J shed 2 bases, with 12 bases lying between them. Germline V lookup: CDR1 LGHNA, CDR2 YSLEER. CDR3 length: 15 amino acids.

This clonotype has a handful of counts. V is TRBV15 and J is TRBJ2-7; 7 bases are shared with TRBD2. Per the germline V gene, CDR1 is LNHNV and CDR2 is YYDKDF (reference sequence). This CDR3 has 15 amino acids. V lost 0 bases and J lost 5; bases outside the gene matches: 7. CDR3 region: CATSRDRTRVDEQYF. As DNA, the CDR3 is TGTGCCACCAGCAGAGATCGGACTAGAGTAGACGAGCAGTACTTC.

This clonotype showed up just a few times. The V gene is TRBV7-2, the J gene TRBJ2-7; 8 bases match TRBD2. CDR1 and CDR2 from the germline V gene are SGHTA and FQGNSA. V lost 3 bases and J lost 3; bases outside the gene matches: 4. The CDR3 spans 14 residues. The CDR3 DNA is TGTGCCAGCAGCTTTATTACTAGCGGCTACGAGCAGTACTTC. It translates to CASSFITSGYEQYF. Full variable domain (remainder filled in from reference TRBV7-2 and TRBJ2-7): GAGVSQSPSNKVTEKGKDVELRCDPISGHTALYWYRQSLGQGLEFLIYFQGNSAPDKSGLPSDRFSAERTGGSVSTLTIQRTQQEDSAVYLCASSFITSGYEQYFGPGTRLTVT.

This clonotype showed up just a few times. The gene calls are TRBV6-5 and TRBJ2-1; TRBD2 matches at 13 bases. J lost 1 base, V lost 2 bases, and 8 bases had no gene match. This CDR3 contains 19 residues. CDR1 MNHEY and CDR2 SVGAGI come from the germline V gene. The CDR3 spells CASSYPRTSGSESYNEQFF. The CDR3 coding sequence is TGTGCCAGCAGTTACCCAAGGACTAGCGGGAGTGAGTCCTACAATGAGCAGTTCTTC.

The table lists this clonotype with a few counts. V usage is TRBV27 and J usage is TRBJ2-3, with TRBD1 identical over 7 bases. CDR1 and CDR2 from the germline V gene are MNHEY and SMNVEV (reference sequence). The CDR3 extends over 12 amino acids. After removal of 5 bases from V and 8 bases from J, the junction contained 4 bases not matched to a gene. The CDR3 loop reads CASSPRQGTQYF. The CDR3 DNA follows: TGTGCCAGCAGTCCAAGACAGGGTACGCAGTATTTT.

The genes are TRBV9 and TRBJ2-7; D not resolved. CDR1 and CDR2 from the germline V gene are SGDLS and YYNGEE. The CDR3 totals 13 residues. V was clipped by 0 bases and J by 9 bases, with 13 bases between them. CDR3 bases: TGTGCCAGCAGCGTAGACCCGGAGTCTGTGCAGTACTTC. Residues: CASSVDPESVQYF.

V gene TRBV24-1 combines with J gene TRBJ2-2; D might be TRBD1 (5 bases). Trimming shortened V by 3 bases and J by 1 base, and 8 bases separated the two germline ends. CDR3 length: 15 residues. CDR1 is KGHDR, CDR2 SFDVKD, per germline. CDR3 protein: CATSDTGRNTGELFF. The CDR3 DNA sequence: TGTGCCACCAGTGATACAGGACGGAACACCGGGGAGCTGTTTTTT.